This T cell receptor (beta chain) appears in the sequencing data of a study of blood T cell repertoires in COVID-19. TCRdb's table, derived via immunoSEQ multiplex PCR, lists solely in-frame clones and lacks some. The table lists about 200,000 clones, 80% of them singletons. The length of the CDR3 is 15 residues. In germline, CDR1 is SGHDN, CDR2 FVKESK. V gave up 4 bases and J gave up 7 bases, with 14 bases separating them. The chain joins TRBV14 to TRBJ1-6; D is possibly TRBD1 (6 bases). This TCR was recovered from a human donor in a cohort sampled during active COVID-19. Sequencing was performed on peripheral blood. In DNA form, the CDR3 reads TGTGCCAGCAGCCTGGTGGGGACACCAAATTCACCCCTCCACTTT. Translated: CASSLVGTPNSPLHF.